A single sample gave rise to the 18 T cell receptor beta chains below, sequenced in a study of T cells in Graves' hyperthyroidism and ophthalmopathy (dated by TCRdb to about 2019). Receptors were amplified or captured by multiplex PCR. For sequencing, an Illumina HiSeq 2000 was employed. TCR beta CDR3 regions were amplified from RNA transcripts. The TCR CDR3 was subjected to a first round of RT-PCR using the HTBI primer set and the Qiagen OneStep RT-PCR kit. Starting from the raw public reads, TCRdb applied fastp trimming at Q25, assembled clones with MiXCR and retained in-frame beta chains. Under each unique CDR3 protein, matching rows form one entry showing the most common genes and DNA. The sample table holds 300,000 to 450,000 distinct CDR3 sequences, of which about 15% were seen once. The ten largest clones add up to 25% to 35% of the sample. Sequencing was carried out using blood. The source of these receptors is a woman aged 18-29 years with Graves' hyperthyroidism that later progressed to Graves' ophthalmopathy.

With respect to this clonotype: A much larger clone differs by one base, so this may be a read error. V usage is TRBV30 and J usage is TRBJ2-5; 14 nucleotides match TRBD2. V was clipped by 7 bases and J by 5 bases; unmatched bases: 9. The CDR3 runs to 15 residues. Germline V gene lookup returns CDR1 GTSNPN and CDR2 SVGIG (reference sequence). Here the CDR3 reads CALRRTSGRTETQYF. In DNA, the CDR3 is TGTGCCTTGCGACGGACTAGCGGGAGGACGGAGACCCAGTACTTC.

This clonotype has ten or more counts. The CDR3 spells CASSLWGRGEAFF. In DNA, the CDR3 is TGTGCCAGCAGTTTGTGGGGGCGCGGTGAAGCTTTCTTT. The chain is built from TRBV28 and TRBJ1-1; a weak D match, TRBD1 (6 bases). The CDR3 has 13 residues. CDR1 and CDR2 (germline): MDHEN, SYDVKM. V lost 3 bases and J 7 bases, leaving 12 bases between the germline ends.

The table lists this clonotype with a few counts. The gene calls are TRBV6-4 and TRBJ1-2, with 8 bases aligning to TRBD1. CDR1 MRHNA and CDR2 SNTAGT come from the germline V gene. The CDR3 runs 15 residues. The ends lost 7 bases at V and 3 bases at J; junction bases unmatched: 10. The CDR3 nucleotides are TGTGCCAGCAAGGTTTCAGGGGGCCTGGACTATGGCTACACCTTC. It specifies CASKVSGGLDYGYTF.

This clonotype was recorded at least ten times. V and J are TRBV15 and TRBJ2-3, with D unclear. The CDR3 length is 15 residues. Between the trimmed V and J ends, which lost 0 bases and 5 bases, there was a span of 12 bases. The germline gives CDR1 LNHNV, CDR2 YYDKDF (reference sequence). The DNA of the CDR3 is TGTGCCACCAGCAGAGATCAAACAAAAGTAGATACGCAGTATTTT. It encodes CATSRDQTKVDTQYF. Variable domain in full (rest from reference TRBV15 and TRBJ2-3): DAMVIQNPRYQVTQFGKPVTLSCSQTLNHNVMYWYQQKSSQAPKLLFHYYDKDFNNEADTPDNFQSRRPNTSFCFLDIRSPGLGDTAMYLCATSRDQTKVDTQYFGPGTRLTVL.

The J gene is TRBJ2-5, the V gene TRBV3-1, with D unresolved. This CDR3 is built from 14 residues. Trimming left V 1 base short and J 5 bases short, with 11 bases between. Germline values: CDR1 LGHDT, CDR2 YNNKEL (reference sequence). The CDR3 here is CASSQVTGMETQYF. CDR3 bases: TGTGCCAGCAGCCAAGTTACGGGTATGGAGACCCAGTACTTC.

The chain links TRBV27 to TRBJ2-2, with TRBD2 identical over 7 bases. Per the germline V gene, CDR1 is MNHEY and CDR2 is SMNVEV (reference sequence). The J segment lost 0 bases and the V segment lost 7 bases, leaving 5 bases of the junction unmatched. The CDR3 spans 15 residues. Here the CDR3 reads CASIASGANTGELFF. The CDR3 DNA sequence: TGTGCCAGCATCGCTAGCGGAGCGAACACCGGGGAGCTGTTTTTT.

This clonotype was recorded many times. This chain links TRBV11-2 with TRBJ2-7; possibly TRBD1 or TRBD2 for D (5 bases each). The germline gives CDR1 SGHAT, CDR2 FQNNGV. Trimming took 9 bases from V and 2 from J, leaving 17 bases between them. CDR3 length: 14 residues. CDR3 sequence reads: CASQTRDGPYEQYF. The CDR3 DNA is TGTGCCAGTCAAACCCGGGACGGACCCTACGAGCAGTACTTC.

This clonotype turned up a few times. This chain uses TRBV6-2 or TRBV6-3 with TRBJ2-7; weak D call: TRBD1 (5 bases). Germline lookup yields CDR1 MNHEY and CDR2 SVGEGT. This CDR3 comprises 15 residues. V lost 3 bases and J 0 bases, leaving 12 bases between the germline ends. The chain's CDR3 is CASSYGAVGSYEQYF. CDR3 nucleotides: TGTGCCAGCAGTTATGGGGCAGTCGGCTCCTACGAGCAGTACTTC.

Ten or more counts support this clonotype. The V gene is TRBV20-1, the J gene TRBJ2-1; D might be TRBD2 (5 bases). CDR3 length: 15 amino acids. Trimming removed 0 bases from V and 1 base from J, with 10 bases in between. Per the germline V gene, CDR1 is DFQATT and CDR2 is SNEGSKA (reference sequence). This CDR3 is CSAREGSVSYNEQFF. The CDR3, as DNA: TGCAGTGCTAGAGAGGGTAGCGTATCCTACAATGAGCAGTTCTTC.

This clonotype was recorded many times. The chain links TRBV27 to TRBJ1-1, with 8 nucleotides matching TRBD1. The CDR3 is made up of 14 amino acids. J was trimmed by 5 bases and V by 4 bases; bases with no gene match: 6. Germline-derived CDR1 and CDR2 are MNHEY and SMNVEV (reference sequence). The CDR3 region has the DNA TGTGCCAGCAGTTCTGACAGGGGAGGAACTGAAGCTTTCTTT. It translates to CASSSDRGGTEAFF.

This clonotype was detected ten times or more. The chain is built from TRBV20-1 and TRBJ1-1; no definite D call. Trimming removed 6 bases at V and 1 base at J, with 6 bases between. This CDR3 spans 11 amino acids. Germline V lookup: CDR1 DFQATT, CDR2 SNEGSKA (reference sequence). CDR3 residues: CSASTNTEAFF. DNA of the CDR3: TGCAGTGCATCGACGAACACTGAAGCTTTCTTT.

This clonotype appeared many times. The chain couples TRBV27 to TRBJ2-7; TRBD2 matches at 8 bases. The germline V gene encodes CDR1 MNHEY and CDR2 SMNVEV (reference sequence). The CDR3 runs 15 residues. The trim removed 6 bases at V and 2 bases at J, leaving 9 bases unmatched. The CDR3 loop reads CASRGGAGGTYEQYF. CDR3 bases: TGTGCCAGCAGGGGAGGGGCGGGAGGAACCTACGAGCAGTACTTC.

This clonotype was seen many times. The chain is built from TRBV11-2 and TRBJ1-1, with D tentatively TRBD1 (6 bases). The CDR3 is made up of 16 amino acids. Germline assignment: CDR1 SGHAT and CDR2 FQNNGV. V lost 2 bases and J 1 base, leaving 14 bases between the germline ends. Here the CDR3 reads CASSLRGERGNTEAFF. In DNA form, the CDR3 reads TGTGCCAGCAGCTTAAGGGGGGAGAGAGGGAACACTGAAGCTTTCTTT.

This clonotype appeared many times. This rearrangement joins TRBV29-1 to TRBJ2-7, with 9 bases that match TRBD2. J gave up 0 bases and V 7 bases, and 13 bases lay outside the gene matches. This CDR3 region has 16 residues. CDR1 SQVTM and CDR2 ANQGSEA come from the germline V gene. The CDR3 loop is CSASGTSKSSSYEQYF. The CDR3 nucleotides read TGCAGCGCCTCCGGGACTAGCAAGAGCAGCTCCTACGAGCAGTACTTC.

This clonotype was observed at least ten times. The CDR3 coding sequence is TGTGCCAGCATGCCCAAGGGGGCCGGTCAGCCCCAGCATTTT. The encoded protein is CASMPKGAGQPQHF. V gene TRBV2 combines with J gene TRBJ1-5; 7 bases line up with TRBD1. CDR1 and CDR2 from the germline V gene are SNHLY and FYNNEI. After removal of 7 bases from V and 6 bases from J, the junction contained 9 bases not matched to a gene. This CDR3 has 14 residues.

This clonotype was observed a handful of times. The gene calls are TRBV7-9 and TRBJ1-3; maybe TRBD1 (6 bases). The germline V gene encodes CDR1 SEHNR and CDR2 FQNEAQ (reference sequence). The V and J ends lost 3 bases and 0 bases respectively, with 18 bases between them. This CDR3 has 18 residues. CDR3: CASSLRLRTARSGNTIYF. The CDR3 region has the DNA TGTGCCAGCAGCTTGAGGCTCCGGACAGCGCGCTCTGGAAACACCATATATTTT.

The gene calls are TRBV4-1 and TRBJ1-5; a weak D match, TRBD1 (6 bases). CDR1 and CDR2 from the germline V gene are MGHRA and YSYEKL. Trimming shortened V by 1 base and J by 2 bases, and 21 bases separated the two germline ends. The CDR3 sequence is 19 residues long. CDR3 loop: CASSQAPQVQGRGNQPQHF. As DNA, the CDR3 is TGCGCCAGCAGCCAAGCTCCCCAAGTACAGGGACGAGGCAATCAGCCCCAGCATTTT.

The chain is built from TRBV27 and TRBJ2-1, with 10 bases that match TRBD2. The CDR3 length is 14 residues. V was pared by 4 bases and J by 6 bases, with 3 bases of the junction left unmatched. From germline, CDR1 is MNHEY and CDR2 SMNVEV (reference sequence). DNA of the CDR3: TGTGCCAGCAGTTGGGCTAGCGGGAGCAATGAGCAGTTCTTC. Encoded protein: CASSWASGSNEQFF.